This TCR beta chain was obtained from a study of blood T cell dynamics during melanoma immunotherapy. The wider study: Standard first-line treatment here was pembrolizumab or nivolumab plus ipilimumab in metastatic melanoma.

Using immunoSEQ multiplex PCR, the repertoire was profiled, and TCRdb retains in-frame clones only, with some absent. The sample yields 25,000 to 30,000 clones, approximately 80% seen once. Specified time point: week 3, after first cycle of checkpoint inhibitor. Samples come from before therapy and from week 3 after the first blockade cycle. No patient had earlier systemic cancer treatment, concurrent immunosuppressants, or another active cancer. Sequenced material: blood, taken from a patient treated with checkpoint blockade. This sequence was found in a human donor with melanoma.

The DNA of the CDR3 is TGTGCCAGCAGCGTAGGTGGAGTAGGAGAGACCCAGTACTTC. Translation gives CASSVGGVGETQYF. V usage is TRBV9 and J usage is TRBJ2-5, with unresolved D. The CDR3 loop spans 14 amino acids. CDR1 and CDR2 (germline): SGDLS, YYNGEE. With 0 bases removed from V and 4 bases from J, the gap between germline ends came to 10 bases.